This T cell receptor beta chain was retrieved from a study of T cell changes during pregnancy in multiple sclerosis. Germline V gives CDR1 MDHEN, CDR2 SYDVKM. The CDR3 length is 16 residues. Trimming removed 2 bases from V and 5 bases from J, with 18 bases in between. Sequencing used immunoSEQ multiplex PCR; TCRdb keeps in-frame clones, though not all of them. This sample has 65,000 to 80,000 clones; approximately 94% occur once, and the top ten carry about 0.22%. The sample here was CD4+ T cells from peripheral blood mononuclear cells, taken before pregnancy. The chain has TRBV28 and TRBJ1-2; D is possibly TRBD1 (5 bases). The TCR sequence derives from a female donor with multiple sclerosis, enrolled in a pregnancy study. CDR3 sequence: CASSLVTGWAGYGYTF. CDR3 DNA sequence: TGTGCCAGCAGTTTAGTGACCGGTTGGGCAGGGTATGGCTACACCTTC.